This is a list of T cell receptor beta chains from one sample in a study of beta chain features in type 1 diabetes. The table came from immunoSEQ multiplex PCR; TCRdb's copy has only in-frame clones and leaves some out. The repertoire has about half a million clones, roughly 30% of them found once; the top ten carry around 0.065%. The specimen sequenced was naive CD4+ T cells from blood. These receptor sequences come from a man aged 18 to 29 in good health. Both conserved end residues are part of each CDR3. The D gene is left open where the match is weak. Some rows mark clone size as missing; the rest say once, few, many or name a class of expanded clone.

CDR3 protein: CASSVDPTGDTEAFF
CDR3 DNA: TGTGCCAGCAGCGTCGACCCGACAGGGGACACTGAAGCTTTCTTT
V gene: TRBV9
clone size: NA
J gene: TRBJ1-1
D gene: TRBD1

CDR3 protein: CASSSTGADATYEQYF
CDR3 DNA: TGCGCCAGCAGCTCCACAGGGGCCGACGCCACCTACGAGCAGTACTTC
V gene: TRBV5-1
clone size: few
J gene: TRBJ2-7
D gene: TRBD1

CDR3 protein: CSVGRGVDDEKLFF
CDR3 DNA: TGCAGCGTTGGCCGGGGGGTCGACGATGAAAAACTGTTTTTT
V gene: TRBV29-1
clone size: few
J gene: TRBJ1-4
D gene: NA

CDR3 protein: CASSRGDSGTDTQYF
CDR3 DNA: TGCGCCAGCAGCCGGGGGGACAGCGGCACAGATACGCAGTATTTT
V gene: TRBV4-1
clone size: NA
J gene: TRBJ2-3
D gene: NA

CDR3 protein: CASSVGRAADTQYF
CDR3 DNA: TGTGCCAGCAGCGTTGGACGAGCAGCAGATACGCAGTATTTT
V gene: TRBV9
clone size: NA
J gene: TRBJ2-3
D gene: NA

CDR3 protein: CASSPPGLAGGSYNEQFF
CDR3 DNA: TGTGCCAGCAGCCCCCCGGGACTAGCGGGAGGGTCCTACAATGAGCAGTTCTTC
V gene: TRBV7-2
clone size: NA
J gene: TRBJ2-1
D gene: TRBD2

CDR3 protein: CASSLGGRGLPGANVLTF
CDR3 DNA: TGTGCCAGCAGTTTGGGTGGCAGGGGGCTCCCTGGGGCCAACGTCCTGACTTTC
V gene: TRBV28
clone size: NA
J gene: TRBJ2-6
D gene: TRBD1

CDR3 protein: CSVGGLGRMEQYF
CDR3 DNA: TGCAGCGTTGGGGGACTGGGTAGGATGGAGCAGTACTTC
V gene: TRBV29-1
clone size: NA
J gene: TRBJ2-7
D gene: NA

CDR3 protein: CASSVGRRRGFQETQYF
CDR3 DNA: TGTGCCAGCAGCGTAGGGCGGCGGAGAGGCTTCCAAGAGACCCAGTACTTC
V gene: TRBV9
clone size: NA
J gene: TRBJ2-5
D gene: NA

CDR3 protein: CASSSLSSARYNEQFF
CDR3 DNA: TGTGCCAGCAGTTCCCTTTCGTCAGCTAGGTACAATGAGCAGTTCTTC
V gene: TRBV28
clone size: few
J gene: TRBJ2-1
D gene: NA

CDR3 protein: CASSPGTGGNQPQHF
CDR3 DNA: TGCGCCAGCAGCCCCGGGACAGGGGGAAATCAGCCCCAGCATTTT
V gene: TRBV5-1
clone size: NA
J gene: TRBJ1-5
D gene: TRBD1

CDR3 protein: CATGLDITDTQYF
CDR3 DNA: TGTGCCACCGGACTCGATATCACAGATACGCAGTATTTT
V gene: TRBV2
clone size: few
J gene: TRBJ2-3
D gene: NA

CDR3 protein: CASSLSTAQETQYF
CDR3 DNA: TGTGCCAGCAGCTTGTCGACAGCTCAAGAGACCCAGTACTTC
V gene: TRBV7-2
clone size: few
J gene: TRBJ2-5
D gene: NA

CDR3 protein: CASSVGGLGTDTQYF
CDR3 DNA: TGTGCCAGCAGCGTAGGAGGATTAGGGACGGATACGCAGTATTTT
V gene: TRBV9
clone size: NA
J gene: TRBJ2-3
D gene: NA

CDR3 protein: CASSLATLAGVEQYF
CDR3 DNA: TGTGCCAGCAGCTTAGCGACCCTAGCGGGAGTGGAGCAGTACTTC
V gene: TRBV7-2
clone size: NA
J gene: TRBJ2-7
D gene: TRBD2

CDR3 protein: CARAVGANEKLFF
CDR3 DNA: TGTGCCCGGGCGGTGGGGGCTAATGAAAAACTGTTTTTT
V gene: TRBV30
clone size: NA
J gene: TRBJ1-4
D gene: NA

CDR3 protein: CASSRTLNAEAFF
CDR3 DNA: TGTGCCAGCAGCCGGACGTTGAACGCTGAAGCTTTCTTT
V gene: TRBV7-9
clone size: NA
J gene: TRBJ1-1
D gene: NA

CDR3 protein: CASSQDPLRSSYNEQFF
CDR3 DNA: TGCGCCAGCAGCCAAGATCCGCTGCGGAGCTCCTACAATGAGCAGTTCTTC
V gene: TRBV4-1
clone size: few
J gene: TRBJ2-1
D gene: NA

CDR3 protein: CAWSAYRGDFKQDPYEQYF
CDR3 DNA: TGTGCCTGGAGTGCCTACAGGGGGGACTTTAAACAGGATCCCTACGAGCAGTACTTC
V gene: TRBV30
clone size: NA
J gene: TRBJ2-7
D gene: TRBD1

CDR3 protein: CASTLGGGGSYNEQFF
CDR3 DNA: TGTGCCAGCACCCTGGGGGGCGGAGGCTCCTACAATGAGCAGTTCTTC
V gene: TRBV5-4
clone size: NA
J gene: TRBJ2-1
D gene: NA

CDR3 protein: CAWSHRVVAGELFF
CDR3 DNA: TGTGCCTGGAGTCACAGGGTGGTAGCCGGGGAGCTGTTTTTT
V gene: TRBV30
clone size: NA
J gene: TRBJ2-2
D gene: NA

CDR3 protein: CASSPAGTGTLSYEQYF
CDR3 DNA: TGTGCCAGCAGTCCTGCCGGGACAGGGACTTTGTCCTACGAGCAGTACTTC
V gene: TRBV28
clone size: NA
J gene: TRBJ2-7
D gene: TRBD1